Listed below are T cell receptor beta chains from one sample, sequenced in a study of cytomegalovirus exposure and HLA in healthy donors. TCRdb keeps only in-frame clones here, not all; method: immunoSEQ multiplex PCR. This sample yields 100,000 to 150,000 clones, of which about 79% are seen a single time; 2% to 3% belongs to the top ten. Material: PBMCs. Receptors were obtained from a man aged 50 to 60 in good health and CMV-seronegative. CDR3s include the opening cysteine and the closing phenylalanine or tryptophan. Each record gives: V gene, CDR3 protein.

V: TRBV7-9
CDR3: CASSLETGGNAGYTF

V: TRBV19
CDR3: CASSISWRGGNNEQFF

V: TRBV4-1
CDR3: CAGRGSPSTDTQYF

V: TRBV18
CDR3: CASSPSGHRNTEAFF

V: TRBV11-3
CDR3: CASSPYRGTGELFF

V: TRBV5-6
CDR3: CASSPPTGNTEAFF

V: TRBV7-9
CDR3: CASSLFGTGGSGGYTF

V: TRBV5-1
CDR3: CASSTSGMAPYGYTF

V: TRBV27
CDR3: CASSRRPGLAGFEQFF

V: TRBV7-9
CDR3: CASTLTSGGAPYNEQFF

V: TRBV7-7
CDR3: CASAHDRAQNQPQHF

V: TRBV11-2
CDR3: CASSANRGRYEQYF

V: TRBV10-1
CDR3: CASSESGRDEQYF

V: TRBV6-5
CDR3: CASSYGGANYGYTF

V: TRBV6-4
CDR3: CASSVGTPGNEQFF

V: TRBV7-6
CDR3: CASSSTGANTGELFF

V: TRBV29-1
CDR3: CSVEGQGPFDYGYTF

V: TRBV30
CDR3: CAWSVLTATLHF

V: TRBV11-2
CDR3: CASSLPTGSSPLHF

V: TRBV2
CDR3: CASSDPFSGPTDTQYF

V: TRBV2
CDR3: CASSDAGTSAEQYF

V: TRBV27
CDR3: CASSATGNQPQHF